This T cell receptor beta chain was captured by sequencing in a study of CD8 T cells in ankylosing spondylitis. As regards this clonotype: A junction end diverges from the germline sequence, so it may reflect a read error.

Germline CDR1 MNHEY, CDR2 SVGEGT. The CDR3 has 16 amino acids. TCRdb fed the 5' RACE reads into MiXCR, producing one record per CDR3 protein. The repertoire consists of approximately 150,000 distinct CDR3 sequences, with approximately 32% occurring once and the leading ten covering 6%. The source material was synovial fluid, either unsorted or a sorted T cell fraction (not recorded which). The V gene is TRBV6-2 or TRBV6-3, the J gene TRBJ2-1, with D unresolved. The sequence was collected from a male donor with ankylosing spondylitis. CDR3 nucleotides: TGTGCCAGCAGCTATGGTTGGTTAAACTCCTACAATGAGGAGTTCTTC. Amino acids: CASSYGWLNSYNEEFF.